This TCR beta chain comes out of a study of shared clonotypes between healthy human individuals. Whole-study context: Researchers assigned three CD4 naive, three CD4 memory, two CD8 naive and one CD8 memory plate to each donor.

Details on this clone: Its antigen is undetermined.

The authors split each subset's genomic DNA evenly across several immunoSEQ plates. Clones were sequenced by immunoSEQ multiplex PCR, and TCRdb holds only the in-frame ones, with some missing. The profile shows about 2,100,000 clones, under 95% of them singletons. CDR1 is MNHNS, CDR2 SASEGT, per germline. The CDR3 consists of 15 residues. The J segment lost 4 bases and the V segment lost 3 bases, leaving 8 bases of the junction unmatched. Study-level findings and limits: Generally, naive subsets came out with larger estimated richness than memory subsets.

Naive CD8 cells, CD45RO-negative and positively selected for CCR7, excluded terminally differentiated effector memory CD45RA+ cells. This sequence originates from a man younger than 35 in good health. Some clones in this sample may be carry-over from other donors' samples. The chain links TRBV6-1 to TRBJ2-7; 8 bases map to TRBD2. The sample taken for sequencing was naive CD8+ T cells from PBMCs. This CDR3 is CASSDVRERGYEQYF. The CDR3 bases are TGTGCCAGCAGTGACGTGCGGGAGCGGGGGTACGAGCAGTACTTC.